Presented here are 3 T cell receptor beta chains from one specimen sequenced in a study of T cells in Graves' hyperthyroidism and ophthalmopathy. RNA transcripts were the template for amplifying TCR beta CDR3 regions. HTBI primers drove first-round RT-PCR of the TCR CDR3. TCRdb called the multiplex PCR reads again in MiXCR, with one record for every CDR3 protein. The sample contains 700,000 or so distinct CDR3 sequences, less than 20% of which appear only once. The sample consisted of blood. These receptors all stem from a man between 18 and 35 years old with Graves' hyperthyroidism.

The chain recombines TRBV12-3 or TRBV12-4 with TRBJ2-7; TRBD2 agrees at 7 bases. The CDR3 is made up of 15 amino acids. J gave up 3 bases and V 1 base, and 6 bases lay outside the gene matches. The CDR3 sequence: CASSLEGKRGYEQYF. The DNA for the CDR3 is TGTGCCAGCAGTTTAGAAGGGAAGCGGGGCTACGAGCAGTACTTC.

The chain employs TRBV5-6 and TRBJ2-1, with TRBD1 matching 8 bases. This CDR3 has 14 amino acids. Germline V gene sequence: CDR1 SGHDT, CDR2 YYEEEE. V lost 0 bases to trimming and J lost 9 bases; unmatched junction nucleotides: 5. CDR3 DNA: TGTGCCAGCAGCTTGGCGGACAGGGTCGGTGAGCAGTTCTTC. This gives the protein CASSLADRVGEQFF. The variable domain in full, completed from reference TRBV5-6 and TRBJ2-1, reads DAGVTQSPTHLIKTRGQQVTLRCSPKSGHDTVSWYQQALGQGPQFIFQYYEEEERQRGNFPDRFSGHQFPNYSSELNVNALLLGDSALYLCASSLADRVGEQFFGPGTRLTVL.

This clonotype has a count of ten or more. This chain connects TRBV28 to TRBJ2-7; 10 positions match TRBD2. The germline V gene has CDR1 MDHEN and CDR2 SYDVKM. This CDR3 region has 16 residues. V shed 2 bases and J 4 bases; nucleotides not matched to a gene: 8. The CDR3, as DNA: TGTGCCAGCAGTTTACCCCGGGCTAGCGGGAGTTACGAGCAGTACTTC. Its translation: CASSLPRASGSYEQYF.